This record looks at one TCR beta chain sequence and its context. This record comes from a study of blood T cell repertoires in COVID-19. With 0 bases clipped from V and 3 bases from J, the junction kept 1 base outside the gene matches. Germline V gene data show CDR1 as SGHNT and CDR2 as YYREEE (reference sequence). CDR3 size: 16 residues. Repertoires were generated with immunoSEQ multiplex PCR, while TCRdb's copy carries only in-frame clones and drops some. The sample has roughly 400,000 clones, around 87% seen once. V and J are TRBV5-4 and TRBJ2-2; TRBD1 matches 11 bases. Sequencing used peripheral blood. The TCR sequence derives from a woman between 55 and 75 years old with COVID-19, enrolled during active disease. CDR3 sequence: CASSLVGQGDTGELFF. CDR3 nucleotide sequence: TGTGCCAGCAGCTTGGTGGGACAGGGGGACACCGGGGAGCTGTTTTTT.